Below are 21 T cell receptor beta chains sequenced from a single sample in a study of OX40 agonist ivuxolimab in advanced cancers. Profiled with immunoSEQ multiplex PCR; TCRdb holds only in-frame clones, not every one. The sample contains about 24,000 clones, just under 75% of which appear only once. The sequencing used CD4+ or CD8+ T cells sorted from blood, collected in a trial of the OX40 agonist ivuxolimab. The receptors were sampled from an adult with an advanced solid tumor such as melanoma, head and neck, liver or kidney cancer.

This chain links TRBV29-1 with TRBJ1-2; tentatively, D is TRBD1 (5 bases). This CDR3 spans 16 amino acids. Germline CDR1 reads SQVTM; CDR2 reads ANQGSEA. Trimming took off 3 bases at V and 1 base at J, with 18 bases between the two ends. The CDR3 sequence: CSVEPRVGGGNYGYTF. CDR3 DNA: TGCAGCGTTGAGCCTCGGGTTGGGGGGGGTAACTATGGCTACACCTTC.

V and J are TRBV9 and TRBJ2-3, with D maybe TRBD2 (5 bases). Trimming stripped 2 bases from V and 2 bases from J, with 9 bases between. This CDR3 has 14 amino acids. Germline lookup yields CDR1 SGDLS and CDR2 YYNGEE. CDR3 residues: CASSVEGYTDTQYF. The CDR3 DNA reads TGTGCCAGCAGCGTCGAGGGTTACACAGATACGCAGTATTTT.

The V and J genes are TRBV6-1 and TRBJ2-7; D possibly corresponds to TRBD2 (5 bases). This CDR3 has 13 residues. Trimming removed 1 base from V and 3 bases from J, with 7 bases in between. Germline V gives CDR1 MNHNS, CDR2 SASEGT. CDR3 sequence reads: CASSEERDYEQYF. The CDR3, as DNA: TGTGCCAGCAGTGAAGAACGGGACTACGAGCAGTACTTC.

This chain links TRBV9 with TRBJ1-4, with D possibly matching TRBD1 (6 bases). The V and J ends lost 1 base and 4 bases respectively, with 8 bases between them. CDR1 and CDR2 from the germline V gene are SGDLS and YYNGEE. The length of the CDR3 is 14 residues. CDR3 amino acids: CASSVQGYNEKLFF. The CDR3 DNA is TGTGCCAGCAGCGTACAGGGGTATAATGAAAAACTGTTTTTT. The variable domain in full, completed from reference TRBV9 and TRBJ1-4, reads DSGVTQTPKHLITATGQRVTLRCSPRSGDLSVYWYQQSLDQGLQFLIQYYNGEERAKGNILERFSAQQFPDLHSELNLSSLELGDSALYFCASSVQGYNEKLFFGSGTQLSVL.

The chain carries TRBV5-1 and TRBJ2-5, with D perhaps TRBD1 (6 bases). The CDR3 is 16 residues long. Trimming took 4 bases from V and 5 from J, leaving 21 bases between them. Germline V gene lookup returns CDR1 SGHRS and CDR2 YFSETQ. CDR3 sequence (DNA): TGCGCCAGCAGCCGCACAACAGGGCGCTTGGACGAGACCCAGTACTTC. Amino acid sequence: CASSRTTGRLDETQYF.

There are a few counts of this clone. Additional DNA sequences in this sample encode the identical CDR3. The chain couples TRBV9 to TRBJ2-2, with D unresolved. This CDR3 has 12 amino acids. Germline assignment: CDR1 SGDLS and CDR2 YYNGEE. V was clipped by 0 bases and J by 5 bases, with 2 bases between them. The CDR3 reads CASSVVTGELFF. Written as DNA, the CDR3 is TGTGCCAGCAGCGTAGTTACCGGGGAGCTGTTTTTT.

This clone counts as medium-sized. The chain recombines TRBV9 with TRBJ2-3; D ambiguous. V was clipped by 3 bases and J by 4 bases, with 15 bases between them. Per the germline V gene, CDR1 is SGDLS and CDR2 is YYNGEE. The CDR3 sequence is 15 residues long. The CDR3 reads CASSGLVGAPDTQYF. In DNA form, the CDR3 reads TGTGCCAGCAGCGGGCTAGTAGGAGCCCCAGATACGCAGTATTTT.

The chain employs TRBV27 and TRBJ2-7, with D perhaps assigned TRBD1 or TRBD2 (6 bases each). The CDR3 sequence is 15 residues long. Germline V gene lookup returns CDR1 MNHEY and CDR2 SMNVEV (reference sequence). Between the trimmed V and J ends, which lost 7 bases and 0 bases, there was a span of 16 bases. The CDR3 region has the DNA TGTGCCAGCATTCTTTCGGGGGCCGGCTCCTACGAGCAGTACTTC. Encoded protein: CASILSGAGSYEQYF.

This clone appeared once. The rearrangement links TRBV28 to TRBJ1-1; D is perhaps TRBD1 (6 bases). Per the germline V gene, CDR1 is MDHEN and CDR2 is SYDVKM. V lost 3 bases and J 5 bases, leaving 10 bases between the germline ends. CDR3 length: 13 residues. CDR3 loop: CASSFGGRTEAFF. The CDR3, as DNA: TGTGCCAGCAGTTTTGGGGGCCGGACTGAAGCTTTCTTT.

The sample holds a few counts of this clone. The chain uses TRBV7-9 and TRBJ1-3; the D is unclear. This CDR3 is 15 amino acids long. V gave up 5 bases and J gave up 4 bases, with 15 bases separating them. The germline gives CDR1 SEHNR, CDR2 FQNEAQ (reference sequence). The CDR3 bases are TGTGCCAGCAGCGCCCCGGAGGCAACCGGAAACACCATATATTTT. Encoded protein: CASSAPEATGNTIYF.

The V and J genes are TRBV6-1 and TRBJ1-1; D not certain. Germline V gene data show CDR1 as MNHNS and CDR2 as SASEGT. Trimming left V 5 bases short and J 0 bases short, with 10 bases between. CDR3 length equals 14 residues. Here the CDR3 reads CASSKWEMNTEAFF. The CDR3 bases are TGTGCCAGCAGTAAATGGGAGATGAACACTGAAGCTTTCTTT.

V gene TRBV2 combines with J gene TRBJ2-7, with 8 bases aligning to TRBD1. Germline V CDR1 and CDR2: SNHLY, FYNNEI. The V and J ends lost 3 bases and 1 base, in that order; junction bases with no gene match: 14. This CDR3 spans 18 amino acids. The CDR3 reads CASSDQVGGQGFSYEQYF. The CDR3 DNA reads TGTGCCAGCAGTGACCAGGTAGGCGGACAGGGATTTTCCTACGAGCAGTACTTC.

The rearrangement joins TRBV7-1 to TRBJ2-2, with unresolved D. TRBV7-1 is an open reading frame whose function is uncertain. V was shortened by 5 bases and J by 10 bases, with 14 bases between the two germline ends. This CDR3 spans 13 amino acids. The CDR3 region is CASSPIPPVELFF. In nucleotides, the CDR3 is TGTGCCAGCAGCCCAATTCCCCCGGTGGAGCTGTTTTTT.

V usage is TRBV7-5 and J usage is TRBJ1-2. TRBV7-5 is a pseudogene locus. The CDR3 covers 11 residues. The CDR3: CASSLGGYYTF. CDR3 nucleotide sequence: TGTGCCAGCAGCTTAGGGGGGTACTACACCTTC.

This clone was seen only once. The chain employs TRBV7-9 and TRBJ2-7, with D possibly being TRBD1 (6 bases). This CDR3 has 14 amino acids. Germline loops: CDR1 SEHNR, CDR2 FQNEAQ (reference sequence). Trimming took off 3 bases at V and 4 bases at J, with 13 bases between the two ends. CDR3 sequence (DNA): TGTGCCAGCAGCTTGCCAGGGGATATTTACGAGCAGTACTTC. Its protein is CASSLPGDIYEQYF.

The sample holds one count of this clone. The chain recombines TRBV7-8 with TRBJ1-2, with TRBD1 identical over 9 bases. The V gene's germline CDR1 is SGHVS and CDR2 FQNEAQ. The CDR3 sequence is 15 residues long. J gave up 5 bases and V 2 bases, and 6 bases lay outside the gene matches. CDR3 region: CASSLYGDRVYGYTF. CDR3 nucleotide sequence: TGTGCCAGCAGCTTATATGGGGACAGGGTGTATGGCTACACCTTC.

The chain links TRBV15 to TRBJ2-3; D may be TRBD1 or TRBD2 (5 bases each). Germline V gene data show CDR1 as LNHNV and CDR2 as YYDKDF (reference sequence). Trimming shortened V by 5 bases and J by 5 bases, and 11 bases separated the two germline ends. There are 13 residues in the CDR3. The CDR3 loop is CATSPERGDTQYF. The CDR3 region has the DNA TGTGCCACCAGCCCCGAGAGGGGAGATACGCAGTATTTT.

For the CDR3, the DNA is TGTGCCAGCAGTGAAGACAGGGAGTACGAGCAGTACTTC. Amino acids: CASSEDREYEQYF. The chain uses TRBV6-5 and TRBJ2-7; 7 nucleotides match TRBD1. The CDR3 is 13 residues long. The V gene's germline CDR1 is MNHEY and CDR2 SVGAGI. With V trimmed by 5 bases and J by 4 bases, 5 bases remained unmatched.

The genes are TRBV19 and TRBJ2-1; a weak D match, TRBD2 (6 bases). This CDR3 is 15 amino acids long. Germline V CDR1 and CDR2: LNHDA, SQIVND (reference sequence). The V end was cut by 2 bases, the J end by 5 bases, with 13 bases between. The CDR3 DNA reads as TGTGCCAGTAGTATATGGGCGGGGACCGACAATGAGCAGTTCTTC. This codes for CASSIWAGTDNEQFF.

The CDR3 sequence is CASSLGDTVEAFF. CDR3 in DNA: TGTGCCAGCAGTTTGGGGGATACGGTTGAAGCTTTCTTT. The J gene is TRBJ1-1, the V gene TRBV28, with a weak D call TRBD1 (5 bases). This CDR3 is 13 amino acids long. The V end lost 3 bases, the J end lost 7 bases, and 12 bases lay between the germline ends. Germline CDR1 reads MDHEN; CDR2 reads SYDVKM.

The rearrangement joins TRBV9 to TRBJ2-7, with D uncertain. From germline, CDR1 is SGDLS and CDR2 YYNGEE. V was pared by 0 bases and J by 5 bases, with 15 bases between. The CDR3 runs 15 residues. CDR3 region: CASSVGSEGQNEQYF. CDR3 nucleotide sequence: TGTGCCAGCAGCGTAGGCTCCGAAGGGCAGAACGAGCAGTACTTC.